This T cell receptor beta chain is from a study of blood T cell repertoires in COVID-19. The J segment lost 9 bases and the V segment lost 9 bases, leaving 14 bases of the junction unmatched. The CDR3 is 14 residues long. Germline V gives CDR1 LNHDA, CDR2 SQIVND (reference sequence). Sequencing used immunoSEQ multiplex PCR; TCRdb keeps in-frame clones, though not all of them. Of 250,000 to 350,000 clones detected, roughly 90% appear once; the ten largest clones hold almost 9.5%. This clonotype was obtained from a man aged 18 to 30 with active or convalescent COVID-19. This chain joins TRBV19 and TRBJ2-4; TRBD1 matches at 7 bases. The sample consisted of peripheral blood. The CDR3 sequence: CARPGRQGVCIQYF. The CDR3 DNA sequence: TGTGCCAGGCCAGGGCGACAGGGCGTTTGCATTCAGTACTTC.